This T cell receptor beta chain appears in the sequencing data of a study of OX40 agonist ivuxolimab in advanced cancers. Study-level background: Eligibility rules accepted prior anti-PD-1, anti-PD-L1 or anti-CTLA-4 therapy, and 40% to 50% had some.

About this clone itself: Its target is not known.

The CDR3 is 13 residues long. V lost 2 bases, J lost 2 bases, and 7 bases lay in between. CDR1 and CDR2 (germline): SGHVS, FNYEAQ. Study-wide findings and caveats: No determination was made of the antigen specificity of the expanded peripheral T cells. Those patients achieving a partial response at 0.1-3.0 mg/kg showed among the lowest clonal expansion.

The timepoints at which blood was sampled were baseline, cycle 4 day 1, and cycle 7 day 1. The assay was immunoSEQ multiplex PCR, and TCRdb's table has in-frame clones only and misses some. The sample yields roughly 61,000 clones, 92% seen once. V gene TRBV7-6 combines with J gene TRBJ2-7; D ambiguous. Sequencing was performed on CD4+ or CD8+ T cells sorted from blood, taken in a trial of the OX40 agonist ivuxolimab. This receptor was identified in an adult with an advanced solid tumor such as melanoma, head and neck, liver or kidney cancer. Here the CDR3 reads CASSLSSTYEQYF. DNA for the CDR3: TGTGCCAGCAGCTTAAGTTCCACCTACGAGCAGTACTTC.